A selection of T cell receptor beta chains follows, all from one sample in a study of T cell responses to AZD1222 COVID-19 vaccine. Assay used: immunoSEQ multiplex PCR; TCRdb lists only in-frame clones, some missing. The sample holds 120,000 to 150,000 clones, roughly 88% seen once. Specimen: peripheral blood, collected on day 0 of AZD1222 vaccination. The receptor set was obtained from an adult in good health. The CDR3 runs from the conserved cysteine through the conserved F or W. Each record gives: J gene, V gene, clone size, D gene, CDR3 protein, CDR3 DNA. D genes are given only for firm matches. Part of the rows lack a size; the others show once, few, many or a class for expanded clones.

>TRBJ2-3|TRBV7-9|NA|NA
CASSLAMAQYF
TGTGCCAGCAGCTTAGCGATGGCGCAGTATTTT
>TRBJ2-5|TRBV6-5|NA|NA
CASSYGGATQETQYF
TGTGCCAGCAGTTACGGCGGGGCCACCCAAGAGACCCAGTACTTC
>TRBJ2-1|TRBV28|NA|NA
CASRLVSAYNEQFF
TGTGCCAGCAGGCTCGTGTCAGCTTACAATGAGCAGTTCTTC
>TRBJ1-5|TRBV3-1/TRBV3-2|NA|NA
CASSQDPRGRDQPQHF
TGTGCCAGCAGCCAAGATCCGCGGGGAAGGGATCAGCCCCAGCATTTT
>TRBJ2-5|TRBV19|NA|NA
CASNSGRIHQETQYF
TGTGCCAGTAATTCCGGACGGATCCACCAAGAGACCCAGTACTTC
>TRBJ1-1|TRBV15|NA|NA
CATRGFTTNTEAFF
TGTGCCACCAGGGGATTCACGACTAACACTGAAGCTTTCTTT
>TRBJ1-1|TRBV4-3|NA|TRBD1
CASSQNRGTPGQRNTEAFF
TGCGCCAGCAGCCAAAATCGGGGGACTCCGGGACAGCGGAACACTGAAGCTTTCTTT
>TRBJ2-5|TRBV6-5|NA|TRBD2
CASSLRAGGPGETQYF
TGTGCCAGCAGTTTACGAGCGGGGGGGCCCGGAGAGACCCAGTACTTC
>TRBJ1-4|TRBV7-2|NA|NA
CASRRTGGEKLFF
TGTGCCAGCAGAAGAACGGGTGGCGAAAAACTGTTTTTT
>TRBJ1-2|TRBV5-6|NA|NA
CASSLAGEFGYGYTF
TGTGCCAGCAGCTTGGCCGGGGAGTTTGGCTATGGCTACACCTTC
>TRBJ2-5|TRBV3-1/TRBV3-2|once|NA
CASSPPSWTVDQETQYF
TGTGCCAGCAGCCCCCCCTCCTGGACAGTAGACCAAGAGACCCAGTACTTC
>TRBJ1-5|TRBV3-1/TRBV3-2|few|TRBD1
CASSPGQGSNQPQHF
TGTGCCAGCAGCCCTGGACAGGGTAGCAATCAGCCCCAGCATTTT
>TRBJ2-3|TRBV7-2|NA|NA
CASSFTLSTDTQYF
TGTGCCAGCAGCTTCACTCTCAGCACAGATACGCAGTATTTT
>TRBJ2-5|TRBV7-7|NA|NA
CASSLAGPGETQYF
TGTGCTAGCAGCTTAGCCGGTCCTGGGGAGACCCAGTACTTC